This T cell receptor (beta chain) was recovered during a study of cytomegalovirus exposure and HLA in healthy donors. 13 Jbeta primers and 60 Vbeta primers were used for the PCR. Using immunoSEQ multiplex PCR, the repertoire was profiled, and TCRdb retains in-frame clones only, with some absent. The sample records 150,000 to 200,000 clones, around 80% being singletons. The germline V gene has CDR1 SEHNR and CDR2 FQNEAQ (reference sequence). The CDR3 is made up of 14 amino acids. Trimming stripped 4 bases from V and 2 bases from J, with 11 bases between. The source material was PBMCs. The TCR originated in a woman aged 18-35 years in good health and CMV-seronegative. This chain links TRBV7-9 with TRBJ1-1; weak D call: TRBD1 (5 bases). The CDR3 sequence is CASSYIGVNTEAFF. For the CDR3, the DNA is TGTGCCAGCAGCTATATAGGGGTTAACACTGAAGCTTTCTTT.